This is a list of T cell receptor beta chains from one sample in a study of cytomegalovirus exposure and HLA in healthy donors. Assay used: immunoSEQ multiplex PCR; TCRdb lists only in-frame clones, some missing. The top ten hold approximately 2% of the sample, which has about 200,000 clones, about nine tenths seen once. The sequencing sample was made of PBMCs. The receptors stem from a woman aged 18-29 years in good health and CMV-seropositive. The conserved cysteine and the conserved F or W are not part of the CDR3 here. D genes are given only for firm matches.

CDR3: AWSRQGVGYT
D: TRBD1
length: 10
V: TRBV30

CDR3: ASSQVRDYDEQY
D: TRBD2
length: 12
V: TRBV4-1

CDR3: ASSGGTGTI
D: NA
length: 9
V: TRBV2

CDR3: ASSSLAGAVGNEQF
D: TRBD2
length: 14
V: TRBV6-5

CDR3: ASSRGGGEQF
D: TRBD2
length: 10
V: TRBV19

CDR3: ASTASGTFYEQY
D: TRBD2
length: 12
V: TRBV27

CDR3: ASGTSGPVPYEQY
D: TRBD2
length: 13
V: TRBV19

CDR3: ASSLGRGPAKNIQY
D: NA
length: 14
V: TRBV7-8

CDR3: ASSQDQRAELYEQY
D: NA
length: 14
V: TRBV4-1

CDR3: SVRGGTYEQY
D: NA
length: 10
V: TRBV29-1

CDR3: ASSLGQGTEAF
D: TRBD1
length: 11
V: TRBV7-7

CDR3: ASSVGLAGGEQF
D: TRBD2
length: 12
V: TRBV9

CDR3: ASSPDAGAQY
D: NA
length: 10
V: TRBV7-3

CDR3: ASREGGRMDQPQH
D: NA
length: 13
V: TRBV28

CDR3: ASSPLRGDRGREKLF
D: TRBD1
length: 15
V: TRBV7-8

CDR3: ASSYHNSGTVFFQQY
D: TRBD1
length: 15
V: TRBV28

CDR3: ASSQDRGGGNTEAF
D: NA
length: 14
V: TRBV4-2

CDR3: ASRPLAGGPLEQY
D: TRBD2
length: 13
V: TRBV19

CDR3: ASSVVETSAAGEQF
D: TRBD2
length: 14
V: TRBV9

CDR3: ASSIMTESYEQY
D: NA
length: 12
V: TRBV19

CDR3: ASDPGGSSYEQY
D: TRBD2
length: 12
V: TRBV28

CDR3: ASSESSGTLSYNEQF
D: TRBD2
length: 15
V: TRBV27

CDR3: ASSRASPGQGYNEQF
D: TRBD1
length: 15
V: TRBV4-1

CDR3: ASSSGQGWTTEAF
D: TRBD1
length: 13
V: TRBV7-9

CDR3: ATDRGTGTSGTDTQY
D: TRBD2
length: 15
V: TRBV15

CDR3: ASSPTTSDEQY
D: TRBD2
length: 11
V: TRBV7-9

CDR3: ASRPVSYLSSYEQY
D: NA
length: 14
V: TRBV2

CDR3: ATESRTSGLYNEQF
D: TRBD2
length: 14
V: TRBV15

CDR3: AISESVFRDSNEKLF
D: TRBD1
length: 15
V: TRBV10-3

CDR3: ASSLRAGGSSTDTQY
D: TRBD2
length: 15
V: TRBV27

CDR3: ASSSVDRLNNGELF
D: TRBD1
length: 14
V: TRBV9

CDR3: ASSEVTASYEQY
D: NA
length: 12
V: TRBV6-1

CDR3: ASSYGTSGYEQY
D: TRBD2
length: 12
V: TRBV5-6

CDR3: ASSPRGSGLTYEQY
D: NA
length: 14
V: TRBV9

CDR3: ASSVEVGETYEQY
D: NA
length: 13
V: TRBV9

CDR3: ASSLTPGPGELF
D: NA
length: 12
V: TRBV4-1

CDR3: ASSFKSEAF
D: NA
length: 9
V: TRBV5-4

CDR3: ASKPGLAGGGEQY
D: TRBD2
length: 13
V: TRBV28

CDR3: ASSPEADTGVGVTQY
D: NA
length: 15
V: TRBV5-6

CDR3: ASPKGVNTEAF
D: NA
length: 11
V: TRBV6-1

CDR3: ASSKAASGYNEQF
D: TRBD2
length: 13
V: TRBV19